The 6 T cell receptor beta chains reported below all come from one sample, sequenced in a study of T cell repertoires in cytomegalovirus infection. TCRdb re-derived calls from the reads in MiXCR, one entry per CDR3 protein. The data show more than 500,000 distinct CDR3 sequences, 16% seen once. The sample was CD8+ T cells from PBMCs. The receptor set was obtained from a human donor in good health (CMV status not recorded). Some clones in this sample may be carry-over from other donors' samples.

About this clonotype itself: Given a much more abundant clone one base away, this may be a read error. The V gene is TRBV9, the J gene TRBJ2-7; D may be TRBD1 (6 bases). The CDR3 loop spans 13 amino acids. V was pared by 0 bases and J by 3 bases, with 7 bases between. The germline V gene encodes CDR1 SGDLS and CDR2 YYNGEE. Here the CDR3 reads CASSVAGDYEQYF. The CDR3 DNA reads as TGTGCCAGCAGCGTAGCAGGGGACTACGAGCAGTACTTC.

V usage is TRBV20-1 and J usage is TRBJ2-7; 9 nucleotides match TRBD1. Looked up from germline, CDR1 is DFQATT and CDR2 is SNEGSKA (reference sequence). Trimming removed 5 bases from V and 0 bases from J; junction bases left unmatched: 5. CDR3 length equals 14 residues. This CDR3 is CSAAAGQGSYEQYF. The CDR3 DNA reads TGCAGTGCTGCAGCGGGACAGGGCTCCTACGAGCAGTACTTC.

This chain links TRBV5-4 with TRBJ2-3, with no clear D. In germline, CDR1 is SGHNT, CDR2 YYREEE (reference sequence). This CDR3 region has 13 residues. V was cut by 0 bases and J by 5 bases, with 7 bases left in between. CDR3 protein: CASSLAYQDTQYF. The CDR3 DNA follows: TGTGCCAGCAGCTTGGCGTACCAAGATACGCAGTATTTT.

This clonotype was recorded many times. The chain joins TRBV12-3 or TRBV12-4 to TRBJ2-1; 8 bases line up with TRBD2. V was clipped by 0 bases and J by 9 bases; unmatched bases: 4. CDR3 length: 14 residues. CDR3 in DNA: TGTGCCAGCAGTTTAGCAAGCGGGGGTGCTGAGCAGTTCTTC. Its protein is CASSLASGGAEQFF.

The chain recombines TRBV15 with TRBJ2-7; the D gene is possibly TRBD2 (7 bases). Trimming took 7 bases from V and 0 from J, leaving 16 bases between them. There are 15 residues in the CDR3. The germline V gene has CDR1 LNHNV and CDR2 YYDKDF (reference sequence). The CDR3 is CATTRGGGSSYEQYF. In nucleotides, the CDR3 is TGTGCCACCACTCGAGGGGGAGGGAGCTCCTACGAGCAGTACTTC.

This clonotype turned up a few times. The chain uses TRBV3-1 and TRBJ2-1; 11 nucleotides agree with TRBD2. Germline CDR1 reads LGHDT; CDR2 reads YNNKEL (reference sequence). After removal of 3 bases from V and 0 bases from J, the junction contained 7 bases not matched to a gene. CDR3 size: 18 residues. CDR3 DNA sequence: TGTGCCAGCAGCCAGGCTAGCGGGGGGCAGAGCTCCTACAATGAGCAGTTCTTC. This codes for CASSQASGGQSSYNEQFF.